The entry that follows covers one TCR beta chain sequence. Its antigen is not identified. This specimen comes from a study of long-term antiretroviral therapy in people with HIV. Study-wide points: All time points showed a repertoire dominated by clones expanded before ART. The study collected blood between the mid-2000s and the late 2010s, possibly under older ART regimens.

The V gene's germline CDR1 is SGDLS and CDR2 YYNGEE. Trimming cost V 4 bases and J 3 bases, with 12 bases left between them. This CDR3 has 14 amino acids. At survey level, the immunoSEQ assay was run in its v3.0 version. Some clones are missing from TCRdb's copy, which holds only in-frame ones; the method was immunoSEQ multiplex PCR. This repertoire shows roughly 29,000 clones, around 93% found once; its top ten account for approximately 3%. Each donor provided at least one pre-ART PBMC sample and at least two post-ART PBMC samples. The chain uses TRBV9 and TRBJ2-3; unclear D gene. This clonotype was obtained from a man aged 50 or older with HIV. This sample comprised unsorted PBMCs, obtained 5.3 years after starting antiretroviral therapy. CDR3 in DNA: TGTGCCAGCAGCCCGCAAGGCGAAACAGATACGCAGTATTTT. Amino acids: CASSPQGETDTQYF.